The table lists the clone carrying this TCR beta chain with a count of one. Its specificity is not known. As to time point: pre-sensitization, week 0. Treatment of the sample: therapeutic diphenylcyclopropenone sensitization with weekly scalp DPC. As the library was built, unique molecular identifiers were attached to individual cDNA molecules. TCRdb redid the calling of the RACE reads with MiXCR, one entry per CDR3 protein. This sample carries 190,000 or so distinct CDR3 sequences, under 35% of them seen once, and the ten largest clones take about 2.7%. This sample is drawn from a study of human T cells and chemical hapten exposure. In the study overall: Enrolled patients were predominantly female and had alopecia areata, totalis or universalis. TCR yields differed between samples (mainly from small differences in pooled library volume).

Study observations and caveats: In comparison with controls, expanded TCRs gave rise to a significantly larger number of large CDR3 similarity clusters.

This CDR3 contains 14 residues. The germline V gene has CDR1 SQVTM and CDR2 ANQGSEA. V was clipped by 7 bases and J by 9 bases, with 21 bases between them. This sequence originates from a woman in her twenties or thirties with alopecia areata. Some clones in this sample may be carry-over from other donors' samples. This chain links TRBV29-1 with TRBJ1-4, with D possibly TRBD1 on 6 matching bases. The specimen was whole blood, collected in connection with sensitization to the hapten diphenylcyclopropenone (DPC). CDR3 protein: CSAKGDRCFKKLFF. The CDR3 DNA reads TGCAGCGCGAAGGGGGATAGGTGCTTTAAAAAACTGTTTTTT.